These 26 T cell receptor beta chains came from one sample sequenced in a study of T-cell memory formation after mild COVID-19. MiXCR, applied by TCRdb to the 5' RACE reads, yields one record per CDR3 protein. The table has about 560,000 distinct CDR3 sequences, about a sixth seen once. The sequenced sample was PBMCs or a T cell subset sorted from them (not recorded which). These TCRs come from an adult woman who had mild COVID-19 (a few samples of this study predate the infection). Cell type and time point are not known.

The chain uses TRBV20-1 and TRBJ2-7; D unresolved. V lost 3 bases to trimming and J lost 1 base, with 28 bases between them. Germline V gene lookup returns CDR1 DFQATT and CDR2 SNEGSKA (reference sequence). The CDR3 extends over 19 amino acids. Here the CDR3 DNA reads TGCAGTGCTAGTCCCCGTACATGGGCTCAGAGACTGGGGTCCTACGAGCAGTACTTC. Encoded protein: CSASPRTWAQRLGSYEQYF.

This sequence joins TRBV29-1 and TRBJ2-1, with 10 bases matching TRBD2. CDR1 and CDR2 (germline): SQVTM, ANQGSEA. The CDR3 totals 14 residues. J was trimmed by 7 bases and V by 3 bases; bases with no gene match: 6. The CDR3 is CSVDSGRANNEQFF. DNA for the CDR3: TGCAGCGTTGACAGCGGGAGGGCCAATAATGAGCAGTTCTTC.

CDR3 protein: CASTKQETQYF. CDR3 DNA sequence: TGCGCCAGCACCAAACAAGAGACCCAGTACTTC. The V call is TRBV5-1, the J call TRBJ2-5; D is unresolved. V gave up 6 bases and J gave up 2 bases, with 5 bases separating them. This CDR3 has 11 residues. CDR1 and CDR2 from the germline V gene are SGHRS and YFSETQ.

The genes are TRBV30 and TRBJ2-7; D call uncertain. Looked up from germline, CDR1 is GTSNPN and CDR2 is SVGIG (reference sequence). This CDR3 contains 12 residues. Trimming took off 1 base at V and 3 bases at J, with 7 bases between the two ends. DNA for the CDR3: TGTGCCTGGAGTGACCAATTCTACGAGCAGTACTTC. Its translation: CAWSDQFYEQYF.

This clonotype has just a few counts. The rearrangement joins TRBV27 to TRBJ1-2; D unclear. Trimming cost V 5 bases and J 8 bases, with 18 bases left between them. This CDR3 comprises 14 residues. Germline V gives CDR1 MNHEY, CDR2 SMNVEV (reference sequence). In DNA, the CDR3 is TGTGCCAGCAGTACTCGGGCCTTCGACGGGGGCTACACCTTC. Its translation is CASSTRAFDGGYTF.

In this sample, this clonotype turned up a few times. The genes are TRBV6-6 and TRBJ1-1; D might be TRBD1 (6 bases). The CDR3 sequence is 13 residues long. Trimming took 2 bases from V and 10 from J, leaving 14 bases between them. In germline, CDR1 is MNHNY, CDR2 SVGAGI (reference sequence). This CDR3 reads CASSYVTGKGAFF. The CDR3 DNA sequence: TGTGCCAGCAGTTACGTCACAGGGAAGGGAGCTTTCTTT.

This clonotype was counted ten times or more. Relative to the germline gene, one junction end is altered; a read error may explain this. The V gene is TRBV7-9, the J gene TRBJ1-1; 8 nucleotides agree with TRBD1. This CDR3 comprises 14 residues. Germline V CDR1 and CDR2: SEHNR, FQNEAQ (reference sequence). The CDR3 loop is CASSLDRGNTEAFF. CDR3 bases: TGCGCCAGCAGCCTAGACAGGGGGAACACTGAAGCTTTCTTT.

This clonotype was seen more than once but under ten times. The rearrangement joins TRBV4-1 to TRBJ2-2, with D perhaps TRBD1 (6 bases). From germline, CDR1 is MGHRA and CDR2 YSYEKL. The ends were cut back, 0 bases at V and 5 bases at J, with 25 bases in the middle. This CDR3 has 20 amino acids. The CDR3 here is CASSQDGAIDRFGVTGELFF. DNA of the CDR3: TGCGCCAGCAGCCAAGATGGGGCAATCGACAGGTTCGGGGTGACCGGGGAGCTGTTTTTT.

J is TRBJ2-7 and V is TRBV4-3, with a tentative D call TRBD2 (5 bases). V gave up 3 bases and J gave up 6 bases, with 21 bases separating them. This CDR3 is 16 amino acids long. Germline V gene data show CDR1 as LGHNA and CDR2 as YSLEER. CDR3: CASSQTSTGLFSEQYF. CDR3 DNA sequence: TGCGCCAGCAGCCAGACCTCGACGGGGTTGTTCTCCGAGCAGTACTTC.

This clonotype was seen a few times. The chain recombines TRBV24-1 with TRBJ1-2, with D hard to call. V was trimmed by 6 bases and J by 7 bases, leaving 23 bases between them. This CDR3 has 16 amino acids. In germline, CDR1 is KGHDR, CDR2 SFDVKD. The CDR3 DNA sequence: TGTGCCACCAGTCTGGATTTGGCCGCCCTAGACCTTGGCTACACCTTC. Protein product: CATSLDLAALDLGYTF.

V usage is TRBV7-2 and J usage is TRBJ2-2; TRBD2 matches 9 bases. Germline V gene sequence: CDR1 SGHTA, CDR2 FQGNSA. The junction had 5 bases not matched to a gene; V was cut back by 2 bases and J by 4 bases. The CDR3 has 16 residues. The CDR3 DNA sequence: TGTGCCAGCAGCTTAACGACTAGCGGTTCCACCGGGGAGCTGTTTTTT. Its translation is CASSLTTSGSTGELFF.

This clonotype was counted only a few times. The chain combines TRBV7-3 with TRBJ2-5; 7 bases align to TRBD2. Unmatched junction bases numbered 7, after V lost 1 base and J lost 5 bases. The CDR3 spans 15 residues. Germline CDR1 reads SGHTA; CDR2 reads FQGTGA. The CDR3 protein is CASSLMGGPEETQYF. In nucleotides, the CDR3 is TGTGCCAGCAGCTTAATGGGAGGGCCTGAGGAGACCCAGTACTTC.

This clonotype was observed a handful of times. DNA for the CDR3: TGCAGCGTTGAACCCCAGCGGGGACTCACAGATACGCAGTATTTT. Protein sequence: CSVEPQRGLTDTQYF. This sequence joins TRBV29-1 and TRBJ2-3; 7 bases are a match to TRBD2. CDR3 length equals 15 residues. The junction had 7 bases not matched to a gene; V was cut back by 2 bases and J by 2 bases. Germline loops: CDR1 SQVTM, CDR2 ANQGSEA.

V and J are TRBV12-3 or TRBV12-4 and TRBJ1-1, with D perhaps matching TRBD1 (6 bases). The V end was cut by 6 bases, the J end by 5 bases, with 16 bases between. The CDR3 extends over 14 amino acids. The chain's CDR3 is CASREQGGRTEAFF. CDR3 nucleotide sequence: TGTGCCAGCAGGGAACAGGGCGGGCGGACTGAAGCTTTCTTT.

This clonotype occurred a few times. A read error may produce the germline difference seen at one junction end. This chain connects TRBV12-3 or TRBV12-4 to TRBJ2-5, with a tentative D call TRBD1 (5 bases). The CDR3 consists of 15 residues. Written as DNA, the CDR3 is TGTGCCAGCAGGGCAGGGCGGCCCAAGCAAGAGGCCCAGTACTTC. This translates into CASRAGRPKQEAQYF.

V usage is TRBV6-5 and J usage is TRBJ2-3, with 7 bases fitting TRBD2. V lost 6 bases, J lost 4 bases, and 13 bases stayed unmatched. The CDR3 extends over 16 amino acids. The germline CDR1 and CDR2 sequences are MNHEY and SVGAGI. CDR3 bases: TGTGCCAGCAGAACACGACTAGCTGGGTTTGCAGATACGCAGTATTTT. This sequence encodes CASRTRLAGFADTQYF.

This clonotype was observed a handful of times. The chain recombines TRBV5-1 with TRBJ1-1, with D perhaps matching TRBD1 (6 bases). Looked up from germline, CDR1 is SGHRS and CDR2 is YFSETQ. Between the trimmed V and J ends, which lost 0 bases and 2 bases, there was a span of 14 bases. This CDR3 is built from 16 residues. CDR3 sequence: CASSLGPGGSNTEAFF. DNA for the CDR3: TGCGCCAGCAGCTTGGGGCCTGGGGGCTCTAACACTGAAGCTTTCTTT.

This clonotype showed up just a few times. The V and J genes are TRBV6-5 and TRBJ1-2; 9 positions match TRBD1. Germline-derived CDR1 and CDR2 are MNHEY and SVGAGI. V gave up 7 bases and J gave up 3 bases; unmatched junction bases: 9. The CDR3 length is 15 residues. The CDR3 region is CASTLDRGYDYGYTF. Written as DNA, the CDR3 is TGTGCCAGCACCCTAGACAGGGGGTACGACTATGGCTACACCTTC.

This sequence joins TRBV20-1 and TRBJ1-4, with 9 bases aligning to TRBD1. From germline, CDR1 is DFQATT and CDR2 SNEGSKA (reference sequence). The ends lost 3 bases at V and 3 bases at J; junction bases unmatched: 5. This CDR3 has 15 residues. In nucleotides, the CDR3 is TGCAGTGCTAGGAAGGGGACAGGGTCTAATGAAAAACTGTTTTTT. Amino acid sequence: CSARKGTGSNEKLFF.

The J gene is TRBJ2-1, the V gene TRBV2; D could derive from TRBD1 or TRBD2 (5 bases each). V shed 11 bases and J shed 0 bases, with 11 bases lying between them. CDR1 and CDR2 from the germline V gene are SNHLY and FYNNEI. The CDR3 is 13 residues long. CDR3 amino acids: CAGTGSSYNEQFF. The DNA for the CDR3 is TGTGCCGGGACGGGGAGCTCCTACAATGAGCAGTTCTTC. The full variable domain, with the rest looked up from reference TRBV2 and TRBJ2-1, is EPEVTQTPSHQVTQMGQEVILRCVPISNHLYFYWYRQILGQKVEFLVSFYNNEISEKSEIFDDQFSVERPDGSNFTLKIRSTKLEDSAMYFCAGTGSSYNEQFFGPGTRLTVL.

The CDR3 is CATSREAEGDIQYF. In DNA, the CDR3 is TGTGCCACCAGCAGAGAAGCTGAGGGAGACATTCAGTACTTC. V and J are TRBV15 and TRBJ2-4, with a weak D call TRBD2 (5 bases). CDR3 length: 14 residues. V lost 0 bases and J 8 bases, leaving 11 bases between the germline ends. The germline CDR1 and CDR2 sequences are LNHNV and YYDKDF (reference sequence).

This clonotype was picked up a small number of times. The V and J genes are TRBV7-9 and TRBJ2-1; 13 positions match TRBD2. V lost 10 bases, J lost 4 bases, and 13 bases stayed unmatched. CDR1 is SEHNR, CDR2 FQNEAQ, per germline (reference sequence). The CDR3 runs 17 residues. As DNA, the CDR3 is TGTGCCACCTCGACTAGCGGGGGGTCAGGCTCTTACAATGAGCAGTTCTTC. This encodes CATSTSGGSGSYNEQFF.

This clonotype was detected a few times. V is TRBV5-1 and J is TRBJ2-2; tentative D call: TRBD1 (5 bases). The CDR3 contains 14 residues. Germline-derived CDR1 and CDR2 are SGHRS and YFSETQ. V shed 4 bases and J shed 4 bases, with 11 bases lying between them. The CDR3, as DNA: TGCGCCAGCAGCCCCGGACATTCCACCGGGGAGCTGTTTTTT. This sequence encodes CASSPGHSTGELFF.

This chain links TRBV3-1 with TRBJ2-3; 7 nucleotides match TRBD2. The CDR3 has 16 amino acids. Germline loops: CDR1 LGHDT, CDR2 YNNKEL (reference sequence). Unmatched junction bases numbered 13, after V lost 4 bases and J lost 6 bases. CDR3 protein: CASSPLTSSLPDTQYF. In nucleotides, the CDR3 is TGTGCCAGCAGCCCGTTGACTAGCTCCCTCCCGGATACGCAGTATTTT.

Many counts were recorded for this clonotype. The V and J genes are TRBV7-8 and TRBJ2-7; 10 bases are shared with TRBD1. This CDR3 is built from 16 residues. The germline CDR1 and CDR2 sequences are SGHVS and FQNEAQ. V dropped 0 bases and J dropped 4; count of bases not matched to a gene: 6. CDR3 DNA sequence: TGTGCCAGCAGCTTAGCGCTAGGGACAGGGGCTTACGAGCAGTACTTC. Translated, it gives CASSLALGTGAYEQYF.

This clonotype came up a few times. The chain uses TRBV15 and TRBJ2-3; D may correspond to TRBD1 or TRBD2 (5 bases each). This CDR3 contains 14 residues. CDR1 LNHNV and CDR2 YYDKDF come from the germline V gene (reference sequence). Trimming took 3 bases from V and 5 from J, leaving 12 bases between them. The CDR3 DNA reads TGTGCCACCAGCAGGGGCCCTGGGGGAGATACGCAGTATTTT. Protein product: CATSRGPGGDTQYF.